The entry that follows covers one T cell receptor (beta chain) sequence. Its specificity is not known. Sequencing libraries for TCR beta were prepared with iRepertoire HTBI primers and Arm-PCR of CDR3 regions. TCRdb ran MiXCR on the multiplex PCR reads and lists one entry per CDR3 protein. The data hold around 300,000 distinct CDR3 sequences, with 22% observed a single time. Regarding time point: persistent/refractory GD, antithyroid drugs over 5 years with positive TRAb. Following extraction of RNA from PBMCs, that RNA was used to make the TCR library. The patients were enrolled through endocrinology in Xi'an, China. Deletions cut 2 bases from V and 3 bases from J, with 7 bases between. CDR3 length: 12 amino acids. Germline CDR1 and CDR2: GTSNPN and SVGIG (reference sequence). The source of the sample is a study of regulatory T cells in long-lasting Graves disease. Overall study context: Over 5 years of antithyroid drugs plus positive TSH receptor antibodies defined persistent Graves' disease. Study-wide results and caveats: Comparison showed that persistent patients shared more public clonotypes (about 2,700) than new patients (about 880).

This rearrangement joins TRBV30 to TRBJ1-1; D is undetermined. The TCR sequence derives from a female donor with Graves disease. The source material was peripheral blood mononuclear cells (PBMCs), sampled when the disease was refractory, from a patient treated with antithyroid drugs. CDR3 amino acids: CAWSSEYTEAFF. CDR3 DNA sequence: TGTGCCTGGAGTTCTGAGTACACTGAAGCTTTCTTT.